The subject of this entry is one T cell receptor beta chain. This record comes from a study of regulatory T cells. Amplification used 52 TRBV primers and 13 TRBJ primers. TCRdb's copy holds only in-frame clones and misses some; the assay was immunoSEQ multiplex PCR. The sample includes about 20,000 clones, roughly 93% of them seen just once. Trimming stripped 5 bases from V and 8 bases from J, with 13 bases between. This CDR3 has 13 amino acids. Germline loops: CDR1 MDHEN, CDR2 SYDVKM. Sequenced sample: CD8+ T cells sorted from blood. The chain links TRBV28 to TRBJ2-1; possible D gene TRBD2, 5 bases. This clonotype was obtained from a child between 2 and 9 years old with CD3G deficiency. The CDR3, as DNA: TGTGCCAGCAGTCCTATTTCCGGGGATGAGCAGTTCTTC. This codes for CASSPISGDEQFF.